Listed below are T cell receptor beta chains from one sample, sequenced in a study of cytomegalovirus exposure and HLA in healthy donors. Libraries were prepared by immunoSEQ multiplex PCR; TCRdb keeps only in-frame clonotypes and omits some of them. The sample carries about 73,000 clones, around 94% recorded once. The sequenced material came from PBMCs. These receptors all come from a woman aged 18-35 years in good health and CMV-seropositive. CDR3s include the opening cysteine and the closing phenylalanine or tryptophan. D genes are given only for firm matches. Some rows mark clone size as missing; the rest say once, few, many or name a class of expanded clone.

clone size | D gene | J gene | V gene | CDR3 protein | CDR3 DNA
- | - | TRBJ2-1 | TRBV18 | CASSSPEEGSYNEQFF | TGTGCCAGTTCTTCTCCGGAGGAGGGGTCCTACAATGAGCAGTTCTTC
- | TRBD2 | TRBJ2-1 | TRBV14 | CASSHFSGGYNEQFF | TGTGCCAGCAGCCACTTTAGCGGGGGCTACAATGAGCAGTTCTTC
- | TRBD1 | TRBJ2-5 | TRBV5-1 | CASSWGNRGTKETQYF | TGCGCCAGCAGCTGGGGGAACAGGGGGACGAAAGAGACCCAGTACTTC
- | TRBD1 | TRBJ2-1 | TRBV28 | CASSPGTASYNEQFF | TGTGCCAGCAGTCCTGGGACAGCATCCTACAATGAGCAGTTCTTC
- | - | TRBJ1-4 | TRBV18 | CASSPIRQAATNEKLFF | TGTGCCAGCTCACCAATTCGACAGGCCGCAACTAATGAAAAACTGTTTTTT
- | TRBD1 | TRBJ1-5 | TRBV7-3 | CASSPGQGRSNQPQHF | TGTGCCAGCAGCCCCGGACAGGGAAGAAGCAATCAGCCCCAGCATTTT
- | TRBD1 | TRBJ2-3 | TRBV5-4 | CASSSGQGARTDTQYF | TGTGCCAGCAGCTCCGGACAGGGTGCCCGGACAGATACGCAGTATTTT
- | TRBD2 | TRBJ2-2 | TRBV28 | CASSSPGGASHAGELFF | TGTGCCAGCAGTTCCCCCGGGGGGGCAAGTCACGCCGGGGAGCTGTTTTTT
- | TRBD2 | TRBJ2-1 | TRBV9 | CASSVASGRGNEQFF | TGTGCCAGCAGCGTAGCTAGCGGGAGGGGCAATGAGCAGTTCTTC
- | TRBD1 | TRBJ1-6 | TRBV5-4 | CASSLATGGVGSPLHF | TGTGCCAGCAGCTTGGCAACAGGGGGCGTAGGTTCACCCCTCCACTTT
once | - | TRBJ2-5 | TRBV5-6 | CASSPTEWGEETQYF | TGTGCCAGCAGCCCGACCGAGTGGGGGGAAGAGACCCAGTACTTC
- | - | TRBJ1-1 | TRBV4-1 | CASSQVRGDTEAFF | TGCGCCAGCAGCCAAGTCCGGGGGGACACTGAAGCTTTCTTT
- | TRBD2 | TRBJ2-2 | TRBV2 | CASIPSRAGVNTGELFF | TGTGCCAGCATCCCCTCCCGAGCGGGAGTTAACACCGGGGAGCTGTTTTTT
- | TRBD2 | TRBJ2-1 | TRBV29-1 | CSTRTSGRGGYNEQFF | TGCAGCACCCGGACTAGCGGGAGAGGGGGGTACAATGAGCAGTTCTTC
- | - | TRBJ2-3 | TRBV28 | CASRLGLARDTQYF | TGTGCCAGCAGACTTGGACTGGCAAGGGATACGCAGTATTTT
- | - | TRBJ2-2 | TRBV5-6 | CASSLLGAGGELFF | TGTGCCAGCAGCTTGCTGGGCGCCGGCGGGGAGCTGTTTTTT
- | - | TRBJ1-2 | TRBV6-1 | CASSEYGGAVGYTF | TGTGCCAGCAGTGAATACGGAGGGGCCGTTGGCTACACCTTC
once | - | TRBJ1-4 | TRBV6-6 | CASKRQGNEKLFF | TGTGCCAGCAAACGTCAGGGCAATGAAAAACTGTTTTTT
- | - | TRBJ1-5 | TRBV5-8 | CASSLKGVGSRSNQPQHF | TGTGCCAGCAGCTTGAAGGGGGTGGGGTCCCGAAGCAATCAGCCCCAGCATTTT
- | TRBD2 | TRBJ2-1 | TRBV5-4 | CASSPDLAGGYNEQFF | TGTGCCAGCAGCCCCGACCTAGCGGGCGGCTACAATGAGCAGTTCTTC
- | - | TRBJ2-3 | TRBV2 | CASSEVAPAAQYF | TGTGCCAGCAGTGAAGTTGCCCCTGCGGCGCAGTATTTT
- | TRBD2 | TRBJ2-7 | TRBV29-1 | CSVRLAAYEQYF | TGCAGCGTTCGACTAGCGGCTTACGAGCAGTACTTC
- | - | TRBJ2-7 | TRBV6-5 | CASSYADRISYEQYF | TGTGCCAGCAGTTACGCCGACAGGATCTCCTACGAGCAGTACTTC
- | TRBD1 | TRBJ1-1 | TRBV6-5 | CASNGGTGSTEAFF | TGTGCCAGCAACGGGGGGACAGGGAGCACTGAAGCTTTCTTT
- | TRBD2 | TRBJ2-1 | TRBV30 | CAWSGLAGDEQFF | TGTGCCTGGAGTGGACTAGCGGGGGATGAGCAGTTCTTC
- | TRBD1 | TRBJ1-6 | TRBV18 | CASSPNRGDSPLHF | TGTGCCAGCTCACCAAACAGGGGGGATTCACCCCTCCACTTT
- | - | TRBJ1-1 | TRBV4-1 | CASSQGWGDTEAFF | TGCGCCAGCAGCCAAGGGTGGGGGGACACTGAAGCTTTCTTT
- | TRBD2 | TRBJ2-2 | TRBV7-7 | CASSPISGGQNTGELFF | TGTGCTAGCAGCCCCATTAGCGGGGGGCAGAACACCGGGGAGCTGTTTTTT
- | TRBD2 | TRBJ2-1 | TRBV5-1 | CASSHRQGGTSGGVYNEQFF | TGCGCCAGCAGCCACCGACAGGGAGGGACTAGCGGGGGTGTCTACAATGAGCAGTTCTTC
once | - | TRBJ2-7 | TRBV5-1 | CASSLVTMDNPGEQYF | TGCGCCAGCAGCTTGGTTACCATGGACAACCCAGGCGAGCAGTACTTC
- | TRBD1 | TRBJ1-3 | TRBV10-2 | CASTLMDRETGNTIYF | TGCGCCAGTACCTTAATGGACAGGGAAACTGGAAACACCATATATTTT
- | TRBD2 | TRBJ2-1 | TRBV5-4 | CASSFPQRGMNEQFF | TGTGCCAGCAGCTTTCCTCAGCGGGGAATGAATGAGCAGTTCTTC
- | - | TRBJ1-2 | TRBV6-5 | CASSSPRIGGSGYTF | TGTGCCAGCAGTTCCCCCAGGATAGGGGGAAGTGGCTACACCTTC
- | TRBD1 | TRBJ2-7 | TRBV5-4 | CASSIGTGKGYEQYF | TGTGCCAGCAGCATCGGGACAGGGAAAGGCTACGAGCAGTACTTC
- | - | TRBJ1-1 | TRBV6-5 | CASSYSREAEAFF | TGTGCCAGCAGTTACTCCAGGGAGGCTGAAGCTTTCTTT
- | TRBD1 | TRBJ1-2 | TRBV2 | CASSEPVRDRYGYTF | TGTGCCAGCAGTGAACCAGTACGGGACAGATATGGCTACACCTTC
- | TRBD1 | TRBJ1-4 | TRBV7-9 | CASSSQGAANEKLFF | TGTGCCAGCAGCTCACAGGGGGCGGCTAATGAAAAACTGTTTTTT
- | - | TRBJ1-1 | TRBV29-1 | CSVEVGRQENTEAFF | TGCAGCGTTGAAGTCGGGCGACAGGAGAACACTGAAGCTTTCTTT
- | TRBD1 | TRBJ1-2 | TRBV6-1 | CASSEATGSYGYTF | TGTGCCAGCAGTGAAGCGACAGGGTCTTATGGCTACACCTTC
- | - | TRBJ2-3 | TRBV4-1 | CASSQGVRSDTQYF | TGCGCCAGCAGCCAAGGGGTCAGGTCAGATACGCAGTATTTT
- | TRBD2 | TRBJ2-2 | TRBV25-1 | CASRGLAGSGELFF | TGTGCCAGCAGGGGACTAGCGGGCTCCGGGGAGCTGTTTTTT
- | TRBD1 | TRBJ2-7 | TRBV7-2 | CASSLVVDGTGGYEQYF | TGTGCCAGCAGCTTAGTAGTTGACGGGACAGGGGGCTACGAGCAGTACTTC
once | - | TRBJ2-2 | TRBV11-3 | CASTHQRTGELFF | TGTGCCAGCACCCACCAGAGGACCGGGGAGCTGTTTTTT
- | - | TRBJ1-6 | TRBV2 | CASLRGGYSPLHF | TGTGCCAGCCTTCGGGGGGGGTATTCACCCCTCCACTTT
- | TRBD1 | TRBJ2-7 | TRBV25-1 | CASNAWTGEDEQYF | TGTGCCAGCAACGCATGGACAGGTGAAGACGAGCAGTACTTC
- | TRBD2 | TRBJ2-3 | TRBV6-1 | CASSSLGGTDTQYF | TGTGCCAGCAGTTCGCTCGGGGGGACAGATACGCAGTATTTT
- | TRBD1 | TRBJ1-2 | TRBV2 | CATPPGTGRIGFYGYTF | TGTGCCACCCCCCCAGGGACAGGGAGGATCGGGTTTTATGGCTACACCTTC